The entry that follows covers one TCR beta chain sequence. The data were obtained in a study of blood T cells in healthy people across ages. Alongside a J-beta primer mix, a sample-barcoded 5' primer served in a second PCR lasting about 7 to 12 cycles. TCRdb processed the 5' RACE reads anew with MiXCR; each CDR3 protein has one entry. The sample shows 750,000 to 950,000 distinct CDR3 sequences, around 25% of them seen only once. V lost 4 bases to trimming and J lost 2 bases; unmatched junction nucleotides: 5. CDR3 length equals 14 residues. The germline gives CDR1 SGHDT, CDR2 YYEEEE. These sequences were also reported in another study, on T cells of mothers and their children.

Sequenced: blood. The receptor comes from a boy aged 5-17 years in good health. The rearrangement links TRBV5-6 to TRBJ1-2; 7 bases line up with TRBD1. CDR3 sequence: CASSETGQNYGYTF. The CDR3 DNA sequence: TGTGCCAGCAGCGAAACGGGACAGAACTATGGCTACACCTTC.